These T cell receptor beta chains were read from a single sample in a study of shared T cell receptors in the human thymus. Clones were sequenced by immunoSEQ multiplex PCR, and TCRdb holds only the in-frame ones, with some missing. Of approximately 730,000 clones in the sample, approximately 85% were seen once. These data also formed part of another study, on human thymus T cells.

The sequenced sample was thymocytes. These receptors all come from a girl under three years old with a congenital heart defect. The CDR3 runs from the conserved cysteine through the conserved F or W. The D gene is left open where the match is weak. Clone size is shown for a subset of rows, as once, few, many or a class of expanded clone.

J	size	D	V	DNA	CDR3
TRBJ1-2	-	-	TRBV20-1	TGCAGTGCTAGGGAGTCCGGCACCTTC	CSARESGTF
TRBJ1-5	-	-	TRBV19	TGTGCCAGTAGTGGTCCCCAGGGTCGGAATCAGCCCCAGCATTTT	CASSGPQGRNQPQHF
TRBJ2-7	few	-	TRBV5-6	TGTGCCAGCAGCTTGGGACAGGCCTCCTACGAGCAGTACTTC	CASSLGQASYEQYF
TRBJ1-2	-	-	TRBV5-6	TGTGCCAGCAGCTTGGCATACGAGAATGGCTACACCTTC	CASSLAYENGYTF
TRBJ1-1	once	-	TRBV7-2	TGTGCCAGCAGCTTAGGTGACGGAGCAACCCCTGAAGCTTTCTTT	CASSLGDGATPEAFF
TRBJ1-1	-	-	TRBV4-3	TGCGCCAGCAGCCAAGACCCGCTGACCGGGAGGGGGAACACTGAAGCTTTCTTT	CASSQDPLTGRGNTEAFF
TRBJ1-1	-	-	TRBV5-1	TGCGCCAGCAGCCGGGGGGCAAAACGGGCCTCATTAACTTATGAAGCTTTCTTT	CASSRGAKRASLTYEAFF
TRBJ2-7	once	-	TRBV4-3	TGCGCCAGCAGCCATTTAGTTTCGGGGAAACGGGTTTACGAGCAGTACTTC	CASSHLVSGKRVYEQYF
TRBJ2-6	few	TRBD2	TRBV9	TGTGCCAGCAGCGCCACCGGGACTAGCGGGGGGCACTCTGGGGCCAACGTCCTGACTTTC	CASSATGTSGGHSGANVLTF
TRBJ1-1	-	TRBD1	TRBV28	TGTGCCAGCTTCACTATGGACAGGCTGAACACTGAAGCTTTCTTT	CASFTMDRLNTEAFF
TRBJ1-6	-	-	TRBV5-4	TGTGCCAGCCACTTGCGGGGGGAATCCCCCCTCCACTTT	CASHLRGESPLHF
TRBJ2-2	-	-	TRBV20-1	TGCAGTGCTAAGCAAACCGGGGAGCTGTTTTTT	CSAKQTGELFF
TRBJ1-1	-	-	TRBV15	TGTGCCACCAGCAGTCCGGGACACTCGGAGAACACTGAAGCTTTCTTT	CATSSPGHSENTEAFF
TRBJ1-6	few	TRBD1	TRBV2	TGTGCCAGCAGTGTTCGGCCCCGGACAGGGGGCCTTGTATCCCTAAATTCACCCCTCCACTTT	CASSVRPRTGGLVSLNSPLHF
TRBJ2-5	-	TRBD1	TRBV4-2	TGTGCCAGCAGCTACCACAGGGGGTGGGGAGAGACCCAGTACTTC	CASSYHRGWGETQYF
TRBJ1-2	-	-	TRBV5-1	TGCGCCAGCAGCTCTTACACGACAGACAACTATGGCTACACCTTC	CASSSYTTDNYGYTF
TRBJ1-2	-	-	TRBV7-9	TGTGCCAGCAGCTCAGCAGCGGGAGGCTACACCTTC	CASSSAAGGYTF